A single sample is the source of the 25 T cell receptor beta chains below, sequenced in a study of blood T cell repertoires in COVID-19. Here immunoSEQ multiplex PCR was the method, and the copy in TCRdb shows in-frame clones only, minus some. This table has around 77,000 clones, roughly 80% appearing once. The material sequenced was peripheral blood. The origin of the receptors is a man aged 25-45 years with COVID-19, enrolled during active disease.

The V call is TRBV19, the J call TRBJ2-7, with D possibly matching TRBD2 (5 bases). In germline, CDR1 is LNHDA, CDR2 SQIVND (reference sequence). The CDR3 has 14 amino acids. V lost 4 bases to trimming and J lost 4 bases, with 14 bases between them. CDR3 protein: CASSKESGGYEQYF. DNA of the CDR3: TGTGCCAGTAGTAAAGAGAGCGGAGGTTACGAGCAGTACTTC.

The rearrangement uses TRBV28 and TRBJ2-5; D possibly corresponds to TRBD2 (5 bases). Looked up from germline, CDR1 is MDHEN and CDR2 is SYDVKM. There are 17 residues in the CDR3. Trimming left V 5 bases short and J 2 bases short, with 21 bases between. The CDR3: CASSPGVLDGKQETQYF. DNA of the CDR3: TGTGCCAGCAGTCCCGGGGTCTTAGACGGAAAGCAAGAGACCCAGTACTTC.

The chain joins TRBV19 to TRBJ1-2, with D maybe TRBD1 (5 bases). Germline CDR1 is LNHDA and CDR2 is SQIVND (reference sequence). CDR3 size: 13 residues. Trimming stripped 5 bases from V and 7 bases from J, with 14 bases between. In nucleotides, the CDR3 is TGTGCCAGTAGTGCCCAGGGAATGGGTGGCTACACCTTC. As protein: CASSAQGMGGYTF.

The gene calls are TRBV30 and TRBJ2-1; the D is unclear. The V gene's germline CDR1 is GTSNPN and CDR2 SVGIG (reference sequence). The CDR3 covers 13 residues. The V end was cut by 3 bases, the J end by 4 bases, with 10 bases between. CDR3 protein: CAWSQQNYNEQFF. DNA for the CDR3: TGTGCCTGGAGCCAACAGAATTACAATGAGCAGTTCTTC.

Only a few counts were recorded for this clone. The genes are TRBV29-1 and TRBJ1-1; a weak D match, TRBD1 (6 bases). Germline V gene data show CDR1 as SQVTM and CDR2 as ANQGSEA. Trimming pared 5 bases from V and 5 bases from J, leaving 12 bases between. CDR3 size: 12 residues. CDR3 region: CSVRTAGTEAFF. In DNA form, the CDR3 reads TGCAGCGTTCGGACAGCCGGGACTGAAGCTTTCTTT. Using reference TRBV29-1 and TRBJ1-1 for the parts outside the CDR3, the full variable domain is SAVISQKPSRDICQRGTSLTIQCQVDSQVTMMFWYRQQPGQSLTLIATANQGSEATYESGFVIDKFPISRPNLTFSTLTVSNMSPEDSSIYLCSVRTAGTEAFFGQGTRLTVV.

The chain combines TRBV4-1 with TRBJ2-3, with a tentative D call TRBD2 (6 bases). CDR1 is MGHRA, CDR2 YSYEKL, per germline. V lost 10 bases and J lost 6, with 14 bases in between. The CDR3 is 12 amino acids. The CDR3 region is CATQEGPDTQYF. In nucleotides, the CDR3 is TGCGCCACCCAGGAGGGTCCGGATACGCAGTATTTT.

The chain joins TRBV27 to TRBJ2-5; no clear D. CDR3 length equals 12 residues. Germline loops: CDR1 MNHEY, CDR2 SMNVEV (reference sequence). With 3 bases removed from V and 5 bases from J, the gap between germline ends came to 7 bases. The CDR3 sequence is CASSFIGETQYF. The CDR3 DNA reads TGTGCCAGCAGTTTTATCGGGGAGACCCAGTACTTC.

The gene calls are TRBV27 and TRBJ2-7, with 7 bases lining up with TRBD2. This CDR3 has 16 amino acids. With 5 bases clipped from V and 2 bases from J, the junction kept 12 bases outside the gene matches. CDR1 and CDR2 from the germline V gene are MNHEY and SMNVEV (reference sequence). The CDR3 DNA sequence: TGTGCCAGCAGTGGCTTTGCGCGACTAGCCACCTACGAGCAGTACTTC. Amino acids: CASSGFARLATYEQYF.

The V call is TRBV13, the J call TRBJ2-3, with TRBD2 identical over 9 bases. Trimming removed 4 bases from V and 1 base from J; junction bases left unmatched: 6. The CDR3 is 16 residues long. Germline values: CDR1 PRHDT, CDR2 FYEKMQ (reference sequence). CDR3 loop: CASSWLAGLRTDTQYF. CDR3 sequence (DNA): TGTGCCAGCAGCTGGCTAGCGGGACTCCGCACAGATACGCAGTATTTT.

V and J are TRBV5-4 and TRBJ2-7; 7 nucleotides align to TRBD2. The CDR3 is made up of 14 amino acids. The germline CDR1 and CDR2 sequences are SGHNT and YYREEE (reference sequence). Trimming at V came to 4 bases and at J to 0 bases, leaving 4 bases not matched to a gene. CDR3 loop: CASSGTKSSYEQYF. The CDR3 DNA follows: TGTGCCAGCAGCGGGACTAAGAGCTCCTACGAGCAGTACTTC.

The chain is built from TRBV2 and TRBJ1-2; D remains ambiguous. Trimming shortened V by 10 bases and J by 7 bases, and 7 bases separated the two germline ends. The CDR3 consists of 9 residues. Germline-derived CDR1 and CDR2 are SNHLY and FYNNEI. The CDR3 loop reads CATEGGYTF. The CDR3 DNA sequence: TGTGCCACCGAGGGTGGCTACACCTTC.

This chain joins TRBV14 and TRBJ2-1, with 7 bases identical to TRBD2. Germline values: CDR1 SGHDN, CDR2 FVKESK. This CDR3 is 16 amino acids long. Trimming cost V 3 bases and J 9 bases; bases outside gene matches: 14. The CDR3 coding sequence is TGTGCCAGCAGCCATCTAATTGAGCGGGATGGGGCTGAGCAGTTCTTC. Translated: CASSHLIERDGAEQFF.

J is TRBJ1-1 and V is TRBV29-1; 10 bases map to TRBD1. CDR1 and CDR2 (germline): SQVTM, ANQGSEA. The CDR3 sequence is 15 residues long. The ends lost 5 bases at V and 0 bases at J; junction bases unmatched: 6. The CDR3 bases are TGCAGCGTTAACGGACAGGGGGGAATGAACACTGAAGCTTTCTTT. Encoded protein: CSVNGQGGMNTEAFF.

This rearrangement joins TRBV4-2 to TRBJ1-3; 11 positions match TRBD1. The CDR3 runs 15 residues. V lost 3 bases and J lost 2; bases outside the gene matches: 0. Germline V gene lookup returns CDR1 LGHNA and CDR2 YNFKEQ. The CDR3, as DNA: TGTGCCAGCAGCCAGGGACAGGGGGCTGGAAACACCATATATTTT. The encoded protein is CASSQGQGAGNTIYF.

This clone has only one observation. This chain uses TRBV28 with TRBJ2-4; TRBD2 agrees at 7 bases. Trimming removed 5 bases from V and 7 bases from J; junction bases left unmatched: 5. Looked up from germline, CDR1 is MDHEN and CDR2 is SYDVKM. This CDR3 comprises 13 residues. CDR3 protein: CASSPRGENIQYF. The CDR3 nucleotides read TGTGCCAGCAGTCCCCGGGGGGAGAACATTCAGTACTTC. Combining the CDR3 with reference TRBV28 and TRBJ2-4 gives the whole variable domain DVKVTQSSRYLVKRTGEKVFLECVQDMDHENMFWYRQDPGLGLRLIYFSYDVKMKEKGDIPEGYSVSREKKERFSLILESASTNQTSMYLCASSPRGENIQYFGAGTRLSVL.

The chain links TRBV7-6 to TRBJ2-3; 11 nucleotides align to TRBD2. The CDR3 is 15 amino acids. Germline V gene lookup returns CDR1 SGHVS and CDR2 FNYEAQ. The J segment lost 0 bases and the V segment lost 6 bases, leaving 2 bases of the junction unmatched. Written as DNA, the CDR3 is TGTGCCAGCAGTCTAGCGGGAGGTAGCACAGATACGCAGTATTTT. Translated: CASSLAGGSTDTQYF.

In its sample, this clone ranks as medium-sized (0.01 to 0.1%). The V call is TRBV13, the J call TRBJ2-7; 14 nucleotides agree with TRBD2. From germline, CDR1 is PRHDT and CDR2 FYEKMQ (reference sequence). The J segment lost 7 bases and the V segment lost 5 bases, leaving 7 bases of the junction unmatched. The CDR3 consists of 15 residues. CDR3 sequence: CASSQGTSGGGEQYF. CDR3 nucleotides: TGTGCCAGCAGCCAAGGGACTAGCGGGGGTGGGGAGCAGTACTTC.

V usage is TRBV30 and J usage is TRBJ2-3, with D possibly TRBD1 on 6 matching bases. Germline V CDR1 and CDR2: GTSNPN, SVGIG (reference sequence). Trimming stripped 1 base from V and 2 bases from J, with 16 bases between. The CDR3 contains 16 residues. The CDR3 region has the DNA TGTGCCTGGAGTGGCCCTACAGGGTTCAACACAGATACGCAGTATTTT. Protein product: CAWSGPTGFNTDTQYF.

The V and J genes are TRBV27 and TRBJ2-7, with TRBD1 identical over 9 bases. The CDR3 length is 15 residues. Germline V gives CDR1 MNHEY, CDR2 SMNVEV (reference sequence). Trimming removed 6 bases from V and 4 bases from J; junction bases left unmatched: 10. CDR3 in DNA: TGTGCCAGCAGATTGCCCGGGACAGGGCATTACGAGCAGTACTTC. The encoded protein is CASRLPGTGHYEQYF.

V gene TRBV13 combines with J gene TRBJ1-1; 8 bases line up with TRBD1. The V segment lost 4 bases and the J segment 5 bases; nucleotides outside the gene matches: 6. The CDR3 sequence is 14 residues long. The germline V gene has CDR1 PRHDT and CDR2 FYEKMQ (reference sequence). The CDR3 DNA reads as TGTGCCAGCAGCTCCGACAGGGGTGGTACTGAAGCTTTCTTT. Encoded protein: CASSSDRGGTEAFF.

The chain uses TRBV18 and TRBJ1-1; D possibly corresponds to TRBD1 (6 bases). The V end lost 3 bases, the J end lost 2 bases, and 19 bases lay between the germline ends. Looked up from germline, CDR1 is KGHSH and CDR2 is LQKENI. The length of the CDR3 is 17 residues. CDR3 sequence reads: CASSPFRGLSENTEAFF. CDR3 sequence (DNA): TGTGCCAGCTCACCTTTCAGGGGCCTTTCAGAAAACACTGAAGCTTTCTTT. The whole variable domain, filled in from reference TRBV18 and TRBJ1-1, reads NAGVMQNPRHLVRRRGQEARLRCSPMKGHSHVYWYRQLPEEGLKFMVYLQKENIIDESGMPKERFSAEFPKEGPSILRIQQVVRGDSAAYFCASSPFRGLSENTEAFFGQGTRLTVV.

This rearrangement joins TRBV5-5 to TRBJ2-3; D gene unclear. V was trimmed by 0 bases and J by 1 base, leaving 6 bases between them. The CDR3 totals 14 residues. Germline V gene lookup returns CDR1 SGHKS and CDR2 YYEKEE (reference sequence). The CDR3: CASSLEQRTDTQYF. The CDR3 region has the DNA TGTGCCAGCAGCTTGGAACAGCGCACAGATACGCAGTATTTT.

The J gene is TRBJ1-1, the V gene TRBV28; tentative D call: TRBD1 (5 bases). V dropped 3 bases and J dropped 6 bases, with 11 bases sitting between them. Germline V CDR1 and CDR2: MDHEN, SYDVKM. CDR3 size: 13 residues. Here the CDR3 reads CASSFAGLAEAFF. CDR3 nucleotides: TGTGCCAGCAGTTTCGCAGGGTTGGCTGAAGCTTTCTTT.

The rearrangement joins TRBV28 to TRBJ1-5; 7 positions match TRBD1. The length of the CDR3 is 13 residues. The trim removed 6 bases at V and 6 bases at J, leaving 5 bases unmatched. CDR1 is MDHEN, CDR2 SYDVKM, per germline. CDR3 region: CASSPDRVQPQHF. The DNA for the CDR3 is TGTGCCAGCAGCCCCGACAGGGTTCAGCCCCAGCATTTT.

The rearrangement joins TRBV19 to TRBJ2-4, with D maybe TRBD1 (6 bases). The V gene's germline CDR1 is LNHDA and CDR2 SQIVND (reference sequence). The CDR3 totals 16 residues. V shed 5 bases and J shed 0 bases, with 14 bases lying between them. CDR3 nucleotide sequence: TGTGCCAGTAGTTCATCAGGGGTAGGAGCCAAAAACATTCAGTACTTC. This codes for CASSSSGVGAKNIQYF.